This T cell receptor (beta chain) came from a study of vaccination and CD4 T cells after COVID-19. This clonotype was recorded once. The antigen is not known. CD4+ T cells that had been cultured provided DNA sequenced with the Oncomine TCR Beta short-read assay. One entry per CDR3 protein results from TCRdb running MiXCR on the PCR reads. The data show around 10,000 distinct CDR3 sequences, approximately 60% seen once. The CDR3 extends over 14 amino acids. Losses at the gene ends were 5 bases for V and 6 bases for J; bases not matched to a gene: 4. Germline V gives CDR1 SGHVS, CDR2 FQNEAQ. Treatment meaning: roughly 10-day PBMC culture with coronavirus spike peptide pools or control peptides (ViraFEST assay). ViraFEST sequenced TCRs after peptide-pool expansion of antigen-specific T cells.

This receptor was taken from a human donor who had recovered from COVID-19. Material: CD4+ T cells from blood, cultured in vitro. This sequence joins TRBV7-8 and TRBJ2-7, with 13 nucleotides matching TRBD2. The CDR3 reads CASSVGLAGVEQYF. The CDR3, as DNA: TGTGCCAGCAGCGTCGGACTAGCGGGGGTCGAGCAGTACTTC.